This T cell receptor (beta chain) derives from a study of T cell responses to AZD1222 COVID-19 vaccine. The overall study: Second doses were pooled across both intervals (about 4 or about 12 weeks).

Assay used: immunoSEQ multiplex PCR; TCRdb lists only in-frame clones, some missing. The sample carries 150,000 to 200,000 clones, about 92% recorded once. On this clone itself: Antigen specificity is unknown.

Study findings and constraints: At study baseline, merely five or six AZD1222 recipients were seropositive. Two AZD1222 doses significantly raised spike-specific TCR breadth and depth over controls. Donors were mostly white British, more females; clonal diversity possibly underestimated.

Germline CDR1 SGHRS, CDR2 YFSETQ. This CDR3 has 16 residues. V lost 4 bases to trimming and J lost 2 bases, with 16 bases between them. This receptor was taken from an adult in good health. Sequenced material: peripheral blood, taken on day 0 of AZD1222 vaccination. The chain couples TRBV5-1 to TRBJ2-1; no firm D call. CDR3 DNA: TGCGCCAGCAGCCTCCCGGAGCGACTTGCCTACAATGAGCAGTTCTTC. This codes for CASSLPERLAYNEQFF.